This T cell receptor beta chain originates from a study of CD8 T cells in Susac syndrome. This CDR3 contains 12 residues. Germline CDR1 is SGHTA and CDR2 is FQGNSA. V was shortened by 5 bases and J by 9 bases, with 11 bases between the two germline ends. The RNA, about 0.5 to 1 ug, was put through reverse transcription using random hexamers. Multiplex immunoSEQ PCR targeted 54 Vbeta and 13 Jbeta TCR beta segments. From the immunoSEQ multiplex PCR reads, TCRdb called clonotypes with MiXCR, one entry per CDR3 protein. The sample shows about 120,000 distinct CDR3 sequences, 80% to 95% of them seen only once.

The sequence came from a human donor in good health. The chain carries TRBV7-2 and TRBJ2-4; TRBD2 is a possible D gene (5 bases). The specimen sequenced was CD4+ T cells from PBMCs. This chain's CDR3 is CASSQDSVIQYF. In DNA, the CDR3 is TGTGCCAGCAGCCAGGACTCGGTCATTCAGTACTTC.